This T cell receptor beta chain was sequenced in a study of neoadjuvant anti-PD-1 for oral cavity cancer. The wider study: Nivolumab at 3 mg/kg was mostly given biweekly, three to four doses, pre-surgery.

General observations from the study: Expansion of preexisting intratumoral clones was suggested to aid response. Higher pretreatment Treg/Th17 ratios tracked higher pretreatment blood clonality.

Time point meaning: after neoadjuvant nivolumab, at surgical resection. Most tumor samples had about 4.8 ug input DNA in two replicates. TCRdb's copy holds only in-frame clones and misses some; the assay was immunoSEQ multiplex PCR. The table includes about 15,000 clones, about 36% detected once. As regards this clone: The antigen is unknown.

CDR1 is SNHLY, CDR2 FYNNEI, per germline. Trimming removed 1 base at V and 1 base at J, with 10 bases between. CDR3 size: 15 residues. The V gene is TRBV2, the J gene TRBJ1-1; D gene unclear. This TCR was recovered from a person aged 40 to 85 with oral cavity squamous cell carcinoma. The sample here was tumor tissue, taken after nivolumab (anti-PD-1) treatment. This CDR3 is CASSEEIAGNTEAFF. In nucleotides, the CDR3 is TGTGCCAGCAGTGAAGAGATAGCAGGGAACACTGAAGCTTTCTTT.